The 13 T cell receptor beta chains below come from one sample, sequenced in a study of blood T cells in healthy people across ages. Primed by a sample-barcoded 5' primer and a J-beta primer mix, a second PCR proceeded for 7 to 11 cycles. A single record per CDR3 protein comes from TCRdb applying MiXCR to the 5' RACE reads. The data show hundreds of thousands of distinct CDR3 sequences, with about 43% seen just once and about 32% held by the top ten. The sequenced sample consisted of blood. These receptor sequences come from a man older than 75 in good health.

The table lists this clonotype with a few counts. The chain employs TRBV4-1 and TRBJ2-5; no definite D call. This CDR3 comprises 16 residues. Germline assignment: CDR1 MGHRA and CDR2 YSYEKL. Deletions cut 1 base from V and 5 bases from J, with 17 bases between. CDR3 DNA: TGCGCCAGCAGCCAAGTCAGGCAACCGGAATGGGAGACCCAGTACTTC. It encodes CASSQVRQPEWETQYF.

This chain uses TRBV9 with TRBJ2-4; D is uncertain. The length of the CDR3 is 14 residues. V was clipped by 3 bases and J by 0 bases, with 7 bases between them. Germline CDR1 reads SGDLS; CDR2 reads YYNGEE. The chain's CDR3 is CASSASLAKNIQYF. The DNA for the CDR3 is TGTGCCAGCAGCGCCAGCCTAGCCAAAAACATTCAGTACTTC.

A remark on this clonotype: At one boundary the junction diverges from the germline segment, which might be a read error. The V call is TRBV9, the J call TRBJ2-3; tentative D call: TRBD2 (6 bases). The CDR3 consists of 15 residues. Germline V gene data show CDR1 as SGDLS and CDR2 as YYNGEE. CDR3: CTSSRWGLSTDTQYF. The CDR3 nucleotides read TGTACCAGCAGCAGGTGGGGACTTTCCACAGATACGCAGTATTTT.

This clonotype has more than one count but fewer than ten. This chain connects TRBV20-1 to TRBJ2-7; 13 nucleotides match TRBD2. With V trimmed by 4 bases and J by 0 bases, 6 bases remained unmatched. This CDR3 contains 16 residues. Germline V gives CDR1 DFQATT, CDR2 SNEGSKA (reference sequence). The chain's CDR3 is CSATGLAGAPSYEQYF. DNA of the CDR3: TGCAGTGCTACCGGACTAGCGGGGGCCCCCTCCTACGAGCAGTACTTC.

The CDR3 region has the DNA TGTGCCAGCAGCGGCGGACAGGGATACGTCAATGAGCAGTTCTTC. Its translation is CASSGGQGYVNEQFF. The chain couples TRBV7-8 to TRBJ2-1, with 8 nucleotides matching TRBD1. V shed 5 bases, J shed 6 bases, and the junction held 9 bases outside the gene matches. The CDR3 is 15 amino acids. Per the germline V gene, CDR1 is SGHVS and CDR2 is FQNEAQ.

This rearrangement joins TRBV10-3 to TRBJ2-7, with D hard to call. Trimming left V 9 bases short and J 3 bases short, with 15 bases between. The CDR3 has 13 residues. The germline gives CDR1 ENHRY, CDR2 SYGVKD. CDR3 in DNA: TGTGCCATAACCTCGAACCCCAACTACGAGCAGTACTTC. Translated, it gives CAITSNPNYEQYF.

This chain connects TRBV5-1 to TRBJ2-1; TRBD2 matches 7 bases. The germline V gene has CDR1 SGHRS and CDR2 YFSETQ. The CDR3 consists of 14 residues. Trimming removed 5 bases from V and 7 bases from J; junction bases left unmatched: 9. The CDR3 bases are TGCGCCAGCAGGGTGGGTCTAGCGGATAATGAGCAGTTCTTC. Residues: CASRVGLADNEQFF.

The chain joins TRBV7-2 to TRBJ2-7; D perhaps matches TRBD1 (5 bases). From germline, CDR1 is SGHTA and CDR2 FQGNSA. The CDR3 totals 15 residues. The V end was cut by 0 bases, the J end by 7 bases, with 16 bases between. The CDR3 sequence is CASSLARVSYNEQYF. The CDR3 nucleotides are TGTGCCAGCAGCTTAGCCAGGGTTAGTTACAATGAGCAGTACTTC.

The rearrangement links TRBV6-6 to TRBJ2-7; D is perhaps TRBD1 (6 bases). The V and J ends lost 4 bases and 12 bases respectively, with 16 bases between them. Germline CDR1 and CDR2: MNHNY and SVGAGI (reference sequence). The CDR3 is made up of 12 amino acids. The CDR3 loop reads CASSSRQDTRYF. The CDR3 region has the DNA TGTGCCAGCAGTTCGCGACAGGACACCCGGTACTTC.

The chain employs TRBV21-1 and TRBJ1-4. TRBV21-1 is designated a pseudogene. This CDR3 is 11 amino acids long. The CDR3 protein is CASSKGLKLFF. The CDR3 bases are TGTGCCAGCAGCAAAGGACTGAAACTGTTTTTT.

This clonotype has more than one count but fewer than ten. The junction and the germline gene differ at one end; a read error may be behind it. The CDR3 nucleotides are TGTGCCAGCAGTTCTACTAACAGTGAAGCTTTCTTT. Encoded protein: CASSSTNSEAFF. The chain carries TRBV28 and TRBJ1-1; D is uncertain. The germline CDR1 and CDR2 sequences are MDHEN and SYDVKM. The CDR3 is made up of 12 amino acids. Based on the CDR3 plus reference TRBV28 and TRBJ1-1, the full variable domain is DVKVTQSSRYLVKRTGEKVFLECVQDMDHENMFWYRQDPGLGLRLIYFSYDVKMKEKGDIPEGYSVSREKKERFSLILESASTNQTSMYLCASSSTNSEAFFGQGTRLTVV.

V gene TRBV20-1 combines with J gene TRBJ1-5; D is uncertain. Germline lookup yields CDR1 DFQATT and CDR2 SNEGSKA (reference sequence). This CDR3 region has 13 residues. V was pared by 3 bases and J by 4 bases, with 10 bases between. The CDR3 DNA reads TGCAGTGCTAGGAGGACGAGTAATCAGCCCCAGCATTTT. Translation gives CSARRTSNQPQHF.

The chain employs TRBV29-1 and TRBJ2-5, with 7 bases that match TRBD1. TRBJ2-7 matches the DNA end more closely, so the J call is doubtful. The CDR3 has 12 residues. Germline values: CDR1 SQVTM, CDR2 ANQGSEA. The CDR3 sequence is CSVVEGAGEQYF. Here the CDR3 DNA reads TGCAGCGTTGTTGAGGGGGCGGGCGAGCAGTACTTC.